A selection of T cell receptor beta chains follows, all from one sample in a study of PD-1 blockade in classical Hodgkin lymphoma. Using immunoSEQ multiplex PCR, the repertoire was profiled, and TCRdb retains in-frame clones only, with some absent. Of about 43,000 clones in the sample, roughly three quarters are singletons; the top ten hold under 3.5%. The sequencing used peripheral blood mononuclear cells (PBMCs), collected before the second cycle of nivolumab. The receptors were sampled from a human donor with classical Hodgkin lymphoma. CDR3s leave out the opening cysteine and the closing phenylalanine or tryptophan.

CDR3 protein: ASSPSGGGGTAYEQY
J gene: TRBJ2-7
V gene: TRBV4-2

CDR3 protein: ASSLLASSGNTIY
J gene: TRBJ1-3
V gene: TRBV5-4

CDR3 protein: AAEGRGGNEQF
J gene: TRBJ2-1
V gene: TRBV6-5

CDR3 protein: ASSTRRGGLNQETQY
J gene: TRBJ2-5
V gene: TRBV19

CDR3 protein: ASQPPGDSPLH
J gene: TRBJ1-6
V gene: TRBV27

CDR3 protein: AWSVLLADTQY
J gene: TRBJ2-3
V gene: TRBV30

CDR3 protein: ASRPGQDENEKLF
J gene: TRBJ1-4
V gene: TRBV6-5

CDR3 protein: ASSYGSGGGEQY
J gene: TRBJ2-7
V gene: TRBV6-5

CDR3 protein: ASSGRAGTGGADTQY
J gene: TRBJ2-3
V gene: TRBV6-1

CDR3 protein: ASSLSGGMYNEQF
J gene: TRBJ2-1
V gene: TRBV5-1

CDR3 protein: AWSVLGNIQY
J gene: TRBJ2-4
V gene: TRBV30

CDR3 protein: AGSGTGSTDTQY
J gene: TRBJ2-3
V gene: TRBV9

CDR3 protein: ASSIEGLDTGEQY
J gene: TRBJ2-7
V gene: TRBV19

CDR3 protein: ASSLDRGPGSNQPQH
J gene: TRBJ1-5
V gene: TRBV5-1

CDR3 protein: AISVTGRDTGELF
J gene: TRBJ2-2
V gene: TRBV10-3

CDR3 protein: SIRRARDEQF
J gene: TRBJ2-1
V gene: TRBV29-1

CDR3 protein: SVLGLSSYNEQF
J gene: TRBJ2-1
V gene: TRBV29-1

CDR3 protein: ASSDGQGANEQF
J gene: TRBJ2-1
V gene: TRBV6-4

CDR3 protein: ASSYSRGGYEQY
J gene: TRBJ2-7
V gene: TRBV6-5

CDR3 protein: ASSLGGEQF
J gene: TRBJ2-1
V gene: TRBV28

CDR3 protein: AWSVLYSRDGYGYT
J gene: TRBJ1-2
V gene: TRBV30

CDR3 protein: ASSHPGTGAYEQY
J gene: TRBJ2-7
V gene: TRBV4-1

CDR3 protein: ASSQEPNYGYT
J gene: TRBJ1-2
V gene: TRBV4-3

CDR3 protein: ASSFLPGETQY
J gene: TRBJ2-5
V gene: TRBV28

CDR3 protein: ASSFLQGGSEAF
J gene: TRBJ1-1
V gene: TRBV5-1

CDR3 protein: ASSLGRFNEKLF
J gene: TRBJ1-4
V gene: TRBV6-5